The present TCR beta chain was sequenced within a study of vaccination and CD4 T cells after COVID-19. Trimming took off 4 bases at V and 2 bases at J, with 12 bases between the two ends. Germline loops: CDR1 DFQATT, CDR2 SNEGSKA (reference sequence). This CDR3 has 14 amino acids. This clonotype appeared a few times. Its antigen is not identified. The treatment was: roughly 10-day PBMC culture with coronavirus spike peptide pools or control peptides (ViraFEST assay). An Oncomine TCR Beta short-read assay was used to sequence the DNA from cultured CD4+ T cells. TCRdb ran MiXCR on the PCR reads and lists one entry per CDR3 protein. Here the sample spans about 20,000 distinct CDR3 sequences, roughly three fifths being singletons.

V usage is TRBV20-1 and J usage is TRBJ1-3; TRBD1 might be the D (6 bases). The TCR sequence derives from a human donor who had recovered from COVID-19. Sequences were derived from CD4+ T cells from blood, cultured in vitro, sampled after SARS-CoV-2 vaccination. CDR3 coding DNA: TGCAGTGCTACCCAGGACAGAGCTGGAAACACCATATATTTT. It yields the protein CSATQDRAGNTIYF.